Each of the 2 T cell receptor beta chains below was sequenced from the same sample in a study of T cells in pancreatic ductal adenocarcinoma. The selected patients with pancreatic ductal adenocarcinoma had surgery but no neoadjuvant therapy. The data were produced by immunoSEQ multiplex PCR, yet TCRdb's version contains in-frame clones alone and is incomplete. The sample lists some 20,000 clones, roughly 90% occurring once. What was sequenced was PBMCs. The receptors here all came from a human donor with pancreatic ductal adenocarcinoma.

This rearrangement joins TRBV28 to TRBJ2-5; the D gene is possibly TRBD1 (5 bases). V was cut by 6 bases and J by 3 bases, with 8 bases left in between. The germline CDR1 and CDR2 sequences are MDHEN and SYDVKM. CDR3 length: 12 residues. DNA for the CDR3: TGTGCCAGCAGAGGGGCGAAAGAGACCCAGTACTTC. Its translation: CASRGAKETQYF.

This clone has a single count. The V call is TRBV28, the J call TRBJ2-7, with 8 bases aligning to TRBD2. The CDR3 is 15 residues long. V trimming: 8 bases; J trimming: 1 base; junction bases outside the gene matches: 10. Per the germline V gene, CDR1 is MDHEN and CDR2 is SYDVKM. DNA for the CDR3: TGTGCCAGCCTTTCCGTACCTAGCGGGTCCTACGAGCAGTACTTC. Its protein product is CASLSVPSGSYEQYF. Full variable domain (remainder filled in from reference TRBV28 and TRBJ2-7): DVKVTQSSRYLVKRTGEKVFLECVQDMDHENMFWYRQDPGLGLRLIYFSYDVKMKEKGDIPEGYSVSREKKERFSLILESASTNQTSMYLCASLSVPSGSYEQYFGPGTRLTVT.